The rows below give T cell receptor beta chains drawn from one sample of a study of cytomegalovirus exposure and HLA in healthy donors. The table came from immunoSEQ multiplex PCR; TCRdb's copy has only in-frame clones and leaves some out. Among about 100,000 clones listed, approximately 76% were seen once. The sample comprised PBMCs. Receptor source: a man aged 18 to 30 in good health and CMV-seronegative. Each CDR3 is given with its conserved first and last residue. Fields, in order: D gene, V gene, J gene, CDR3 protein. The D gene is left open where the match is weak.

d_call: NA
v_call: TRBV11-2
j_call: TRBJ2-3
cdr3_aa: CASSLVGGGPSDTQYF

d_call: TRBD2
v_call: TRBV4-3
j_call: TRBJ2-6
cdr3_aa: CASSQDILAAFSGANVLTF

d_call: NA
v_call: TRBV2
j_call: TRBJ2-2
cdr3_aa: CASGTGRGTGELFF

d_call: NA
v_call: TRBV6-6
j_call: TRBJ1-6
cdr3_aa: CASSPGDNSPLHF

d_call: NA
v_call: TRBV5-4
j_call: TRBJ2-7
cdr3_aa: CASSLRGNYEQYF

d_call: TRBD1
v_call: TRBV19
j_call: TRBJ2-1
cdr3_aa: CASRRGDRANNEQFF

d_call: TRBD1
v_call: TRBV4-2
j_call: TRBJ2-1
cdr3_aa: CASSQGADRNYNEQFF

d_call: TRBD1
v_call: TRBV6-4
j_call: TRBJ2-2
cdr3_aa: CASSGDSANTGELFF

d_call: NA
v_call: TRBV7-9
j_call: TRBJ1-1
cdr3_aa: CSSRQTRVEAFF

d_call: TRBD1
v_call: TRBV28
j_call: TRBJ1-5
cdr3_aa: CASSLGGASNQPQHF

d_call: NA
v_call: TRBV7-2
j_call: TRBJ1-1
cdr3_aa: CASSLALGGRTEAFF

d_call: NA
v_call: TRBV9
j_call: TRBJ1-5
cdr3_aa: CASSVGPGIGNQPQHF

d_call: TRBD1
v_call: TRBV5-8
j_call: TRBJ1-2
cdr3_aa: CASSRDRGDYGYTF

d_call: NA
v_call: TRBV5-4
j_call: TRBJ2-7
cdr3_aa: CASSFEDEQYF

d_call: NA
v_call: TRBV19
j_call: TRBJ1-5
cdr3_aa: CASSSGEPQHF

d_call: NA
v_call: TRBV10-2
j_call: TRBJ2-2
cdr3_aa: CASSILGGGGELFF

d_call: NA
v_call: TRBV25-1
j_call: TRBJ1-6
cdr3_aa: CASKGEGSNSPLHF

d_call: NA
v_call: TRBV15
j_call: TRBJ2-1
cdr3_aa: CATSRGGPSRNQQFF

d_call: NA
v_call: TRBV6-1
j_call: TRBJ1-3
cdr3_aa: CASRVGSPGNTIYF

d_call: TRBD2
v_call: TRBV5-1
j_call: TRBJ2-7
cdr3_aa: CASSYRAGGLLYEQYF

d_call: TRBD1
v_call: TRBV6-5
j_call: TRBJ2-1
cdr3_aa: CASSYLAGGLNEQFF

d_call: TRBD1
v_call: TRBV23-1
j_call: TRBJ1-5
cdr3_aa: CASRTYRGRNQPQHF

d_call: TRBD1
v_call: TRBV7-6
j_call: TRBJ2-2
cdr3_aa: CASVWTGSGELFF

d_call: NA
v_call: TRBV28
j_call: TRBJ1-5
cdr3_aa: CAANGNSNQPQHF

d_call: NA
v_call: TRBV7-2
j_call: TRBJ2-5
cdr3_aa: CASSPPGEETQYF

d_call: NA
v_call: TRBV5-1
j_call: TRBJ2-3
cdr3_aa: CASSLKGDTQYF

d_call: NA
v_call: TRBV7-3
j_call: TRBJ2-3
cdr3_aa: CASSLTSGETDTQYF

d_call: TRBD1
v_call: TRBV28
j_call: TRBJ1-4
cdr3_aa: CASSFERGREKLFF

d_call: TRBD2
v_call: TRBV10-3
j_call: TRBJ2-7
cdr3_aa: CAISESTGGLYEQYF

d_call: NA
v_call: TRBV7-2
j_call: NA
cdr3_aa: CASGLSYEQYF

d_call: TRBD2
v_call: TRBV29-1
j_call: TRBJ2-1
cdr3_aa: CSVAPGGGSYNEQFF

d_call: NA
v_call: TRBV5-4
j_call: TRBJ2-3
cdr3_aa: CASSSLPGDTDTQYF

d_call: NA
v_call: TRBV5-1
j_call: TRBJ2-6
cdr3_aa: CASSSGISGANVLTF

d_call: TRBD1
v_call: TRBV7-3
j_call: TRBJ1-1
cdr3_aa: CASSPGQGVMNTEAFF

d_call: TRBD2
v_call: TRBV5-4
j_call: TRBJ2-7
cdr3_aa: CASSSRRGGDEQYF

d_call: NA
v_call: TRBV7-9
j_call: TRBJ1-2
cdr3_aa: CASSLSAEYGYTF

d_call: TRBD1
v_call: TRBV5-4
j_call: TRBJ1-1
cdr3_aa: CASSLGGQGTGYTEAFF

d_call: NA
v_call: TRBV10-1
j_call: TRBJ2-1
cdr3_aa: CASSRDTVVDGQFF

d_call: NA
v_call: TRBV7-2
j_call: TRBJ1-4
cdr3_aa: CASSPQGATNEKLFF

d_call: TRBD1
v_call: TRBV28
j_call: TRBJ1-1
cdr3_aa: CASSFEGAGGTEAFF

d_call: NA
v_call: TRBV7-2
j_call: TRBJ2-4
cdr3_aa: CASSLPQTPRIQYF

d_call: TRBD2
v_call: TRBV5-4
j_call: TRBJ2-7
cdr3_aa: CASSPRGGPSNEQYF

d_call: NA
v_call: TRBV5-4
j_call: TRBJ2-7
cdr3_aa: CASSLDRVGQYF

d_call: NA
v_call: TRBV19
j_call: TRBJ2-7
cdr3_aa: CASSSPRRTYEQYF

d_call: NA
v_call: TRBV4-3
j_call: TRBJ2-7
cdr3_aa: CASSQDVGARTYEQYF

d_call: TRBD2
v_call: TRBV27
j_call: TRBJ2-5
cdr3_aa: CATSAEGLAPQETQYF

d_call: NA
v_call: TRBV5-6
j_call: TRBJ2-2
cdr3_aa: CASSYTGRGELFF

d_call: NA
v_call: TRBV5-6
j_call: TRBJ1-6
cdr3_aa: CASSLNVLYNSPLHF

d_call: NA
v_call: TRBV7-2
j_call: TRBJ1-6
cdr3_aa: CASSSGPPRERLSPLHF

d_call: NA
v_call: TRBV5-1
j_call: TRBJ2-5
cdr3_aa: CASSGVAVQETQYF

d_call: TRBD2
v_call: TRBV9
j_call: TRBJ2-5
cdr3_aa: CASSVGTSGGYQETQYF

d_call: NA
v_call: TRBV5-1
j_call: TRBJ1-2
cdr3_aa: CASSLGVYLGYTF

d_call: TRBD1
v_call: TRBV6-5
j_call: TRBJ2-3
cdr3_aa: CASSWTGFGDTQYF

d_call: NA
v_call: TRBV12-5
j_call: TRBJ2-7
cdr3_aa: CASGLSLGGEQYF

d_call: TRBD1
v_call: TRBV28
j_call: TRBJ1-2
cdr3_aa: CASSVQGARGYTF

d_call: TRBD1
v_call: TRBV7-8
j_call: TRBJ2-1
cdr3_aa: CASSLGTGNNEQFF

d_call: NA
v_call: TRBV7-2
j_call: TRBJ2-7
cdr3_aa: CASGLSYEQYF

d_call: NA
v_call: TRBV2
j_call: TRBJ2-7
cdr3_aa: CASSEPLEQYF

d_call: NA
v_call: TRBV5-5
j_call: TRBJ1-3
cdr3_aa: CASSSTGATANTIYF